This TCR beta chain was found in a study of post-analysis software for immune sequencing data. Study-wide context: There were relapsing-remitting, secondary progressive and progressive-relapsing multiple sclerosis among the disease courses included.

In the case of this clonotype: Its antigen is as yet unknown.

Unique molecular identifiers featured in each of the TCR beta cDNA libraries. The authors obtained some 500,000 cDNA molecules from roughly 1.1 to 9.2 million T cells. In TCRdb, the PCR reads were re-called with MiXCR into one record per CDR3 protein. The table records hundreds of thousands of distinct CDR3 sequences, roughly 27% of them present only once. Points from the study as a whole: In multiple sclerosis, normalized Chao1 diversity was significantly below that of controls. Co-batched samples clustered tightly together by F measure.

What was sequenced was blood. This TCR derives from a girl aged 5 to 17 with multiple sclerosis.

The CDR3 DNA reads as TGCAGCGTTGCCTCCCAAAGCACAGATACGCAGTATTTT. The encoded protein is CSVASQSTDTQYF. This chain links TRBV29-1 with TRBJ2-3; D is uncertain. The CDR3 loop spans 13 amino acids. Germline CDR1 SQVTM, CDR2 ANQGSEA. V lost 4 bases, J lost 0 bases, and 8 bases lay in between.